This T cell receptor (beta chain) emerged from a study of T cell responses to AZD1222 COVID-19 vaccine. Study outcomes and limitations: Spike-specific TCR breadth and depth both grew after two AZD1222 doses. Donors in the cohort were predominantly white British and more often female, and clonal diversity was possibly underestimated. CD4 TCRs associated with vaccination spanned spike, dominating at 160-218 and 743-854.

The germline CDR1 and CDR2 sequences are LGHDT and YNNKEL (reference sequence). The CDR3 runs 15 residues. The V and J ends lost 1 base and 7 bases, in that order; junction bases with no gene match: 6. Remarks on this clone: Its target is unknown.

TCRdb keeps only in-frame clones here, not all; method: immunoSEQ multiplex PCR. The sample records 200,000 to 250,000 clones, 93% being singletons. This chain uses TRBV3-1 (or the pseudogene TRBV3-2) with TRBJ2-1, with TRBD2 matching over 8 bases. This TCR came from an adult in good health. The sequences come from peripheral blood, collected on day 0 of MenACWY control vaccination. CDR3 loop: CASSQVGGAFNEQFF. The CDR3 nucleotides are TGTGCCAGCAGCCAAGTCGGGGGGGCCTTTAATGAGCAGTTCTTC.